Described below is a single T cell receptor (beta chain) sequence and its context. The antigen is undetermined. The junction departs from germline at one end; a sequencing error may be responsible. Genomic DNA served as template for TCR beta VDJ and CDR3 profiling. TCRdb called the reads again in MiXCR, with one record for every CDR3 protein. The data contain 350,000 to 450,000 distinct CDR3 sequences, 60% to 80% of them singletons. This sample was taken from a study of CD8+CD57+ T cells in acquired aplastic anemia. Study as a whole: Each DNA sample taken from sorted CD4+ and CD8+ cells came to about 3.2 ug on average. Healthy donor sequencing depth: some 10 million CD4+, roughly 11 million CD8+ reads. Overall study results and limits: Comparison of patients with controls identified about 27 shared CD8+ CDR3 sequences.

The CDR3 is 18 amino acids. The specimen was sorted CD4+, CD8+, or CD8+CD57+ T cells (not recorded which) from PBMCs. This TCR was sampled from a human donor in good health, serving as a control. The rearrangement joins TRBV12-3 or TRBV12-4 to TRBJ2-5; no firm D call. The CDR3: CASSFPAGLDPSQEAQYF. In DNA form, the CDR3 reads TGTGCCAGCAGTTTCCCCGCTGGGCTGGACCCCTCCCAAGAGGCCCAGTACTTC.